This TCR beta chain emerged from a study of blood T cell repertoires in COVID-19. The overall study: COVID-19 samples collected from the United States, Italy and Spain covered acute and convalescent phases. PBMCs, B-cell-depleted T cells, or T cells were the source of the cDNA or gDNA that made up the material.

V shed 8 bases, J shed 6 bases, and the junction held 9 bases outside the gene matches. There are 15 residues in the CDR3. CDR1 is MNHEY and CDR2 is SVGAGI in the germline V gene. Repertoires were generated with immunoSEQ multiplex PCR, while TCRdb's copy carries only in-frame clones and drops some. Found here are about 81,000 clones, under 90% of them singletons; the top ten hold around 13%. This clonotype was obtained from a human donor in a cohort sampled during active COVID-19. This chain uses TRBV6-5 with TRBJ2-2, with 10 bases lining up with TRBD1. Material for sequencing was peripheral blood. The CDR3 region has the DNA TGTGCCAGCGCCCGACAGGGGGCGCCGCCCGGGGAGCTGTTTTTT. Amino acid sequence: CASARQGAPPGELFF.